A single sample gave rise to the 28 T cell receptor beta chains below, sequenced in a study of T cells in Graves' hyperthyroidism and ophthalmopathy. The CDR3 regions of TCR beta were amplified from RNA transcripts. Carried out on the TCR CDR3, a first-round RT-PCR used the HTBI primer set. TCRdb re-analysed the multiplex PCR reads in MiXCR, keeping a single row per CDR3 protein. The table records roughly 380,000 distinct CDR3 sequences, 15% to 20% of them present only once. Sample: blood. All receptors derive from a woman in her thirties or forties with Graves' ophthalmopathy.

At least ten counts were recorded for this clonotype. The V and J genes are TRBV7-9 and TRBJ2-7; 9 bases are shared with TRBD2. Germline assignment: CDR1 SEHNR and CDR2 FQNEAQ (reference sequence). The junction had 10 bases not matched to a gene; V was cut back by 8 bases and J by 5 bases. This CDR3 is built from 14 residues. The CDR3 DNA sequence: TGTGCCAGCTCGAGCGGGAGGTCTTCCCACGAGCAGTACTTC. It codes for CASSSGRSSHEQYF.

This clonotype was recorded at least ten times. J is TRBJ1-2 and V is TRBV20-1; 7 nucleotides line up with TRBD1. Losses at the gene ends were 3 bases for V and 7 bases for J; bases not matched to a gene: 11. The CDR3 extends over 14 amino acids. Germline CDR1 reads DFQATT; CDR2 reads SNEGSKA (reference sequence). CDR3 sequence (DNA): TGCAGTGCTAGGGCCGGGGACAGCTCCACTGGCTACACCTTC. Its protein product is CSARAGDSSTGYTF.

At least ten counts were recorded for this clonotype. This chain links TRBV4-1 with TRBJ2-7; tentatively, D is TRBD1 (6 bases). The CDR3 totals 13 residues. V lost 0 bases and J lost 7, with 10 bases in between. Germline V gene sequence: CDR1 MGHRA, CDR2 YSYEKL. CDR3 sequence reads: CASSQDLGGEQYF. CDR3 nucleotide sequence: TGCGCCAGCAGCCAAGATTTAGGGGGTGAGCAGTACTTC.

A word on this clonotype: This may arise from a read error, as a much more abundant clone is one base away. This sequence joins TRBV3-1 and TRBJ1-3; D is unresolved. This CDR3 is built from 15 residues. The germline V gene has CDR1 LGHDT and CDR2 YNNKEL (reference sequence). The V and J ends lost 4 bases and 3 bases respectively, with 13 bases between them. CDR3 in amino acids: CASSRGVNSGNTIYF. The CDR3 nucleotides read TGTGCCAGCAGCCGTGGGGTGAATAGTGGAAACACCATATATTTT.

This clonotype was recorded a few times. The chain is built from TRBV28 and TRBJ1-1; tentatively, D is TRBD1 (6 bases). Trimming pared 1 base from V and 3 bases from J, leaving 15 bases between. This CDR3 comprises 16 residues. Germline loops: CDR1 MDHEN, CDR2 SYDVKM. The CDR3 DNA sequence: TGTGCCAGCAGTTTATCCGGACAGCTTATCCACACTGAAGCTTTCTTT. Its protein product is CASSLSGQLIHTEAFF.

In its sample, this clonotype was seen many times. CDR3 DNA: TGTGCCAGCAGCTCCCTCAGCGGAGGGATCTACGAGCAGTACTTC. This gives the protein CASSSLSGGIYEQYF. The chain joins TRBV11-2 to TRBJ2-7; TRBD2 might be the D (6 bases). The CDR3 contains 15 residues. Germline V lookup: CDR1 SGHAT, CDR2 FQNNGV. The V and J ends lost 4 bases and 3 bases respectively, with 16 bases between them.

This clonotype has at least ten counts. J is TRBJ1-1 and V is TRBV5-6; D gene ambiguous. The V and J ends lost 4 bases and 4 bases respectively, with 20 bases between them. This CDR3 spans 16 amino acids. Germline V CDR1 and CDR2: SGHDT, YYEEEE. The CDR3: CASSNAFRDIRTEAFF. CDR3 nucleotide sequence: TGTGCCAGCAGCAACGCGTTCCGAGACATACGCACTGAAGCTTTCTTT. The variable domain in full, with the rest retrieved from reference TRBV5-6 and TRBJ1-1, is DAGVTQSPTHLIKTRGQQVTLRCSPKSGHDTVSWYQQALGQGPQFIFQYYEEEERQRGNFPDRFSGHQFPNYSSELNVNALLLGDSALYLCASSNAFRDIRTEAFFGQGTRLTVV.

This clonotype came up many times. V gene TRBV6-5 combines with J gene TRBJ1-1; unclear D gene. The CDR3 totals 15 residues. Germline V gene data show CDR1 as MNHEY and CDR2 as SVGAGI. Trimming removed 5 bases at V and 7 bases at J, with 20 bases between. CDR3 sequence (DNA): TGTGCCAGCAGTATCAGTCGGTTGTTTCTGGGTGAAGCTTTCTTT. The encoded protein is CASSISRLFLGEAFF.

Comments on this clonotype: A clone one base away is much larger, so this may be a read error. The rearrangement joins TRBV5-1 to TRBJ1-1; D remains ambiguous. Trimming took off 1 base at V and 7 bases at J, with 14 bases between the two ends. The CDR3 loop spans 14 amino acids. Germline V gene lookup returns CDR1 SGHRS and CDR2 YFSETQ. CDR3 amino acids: CASSLNSAVREAFF. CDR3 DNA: TGCGCCAGCAGCTTGAATTCGGCCGTGCGTGAAGCTTTCTTT.

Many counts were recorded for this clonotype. Here the CDR3 reads CASSRDRGKTQYF. CDR3 bases: TGTGCCAGTTCTCGGGACAGGGGAAAGACCCAGTACTTC. The chain employs TRBV19 and TRBJ2-5, with TRBD1 matching over 10 bases. CDR3 length: 13 residues. V was clipped by 8 bases and J by 6 bases; unmatched bases: 6. The germline V gene encodes CDR1 LNHDA and CDR2 SQIVND (reference sequence). Looking up the rest from reference TRBV19 and TRBJ2-5 gives the full variable domain: DGGITQSPKYLFRKEGQNVTLSCEQNLNHDAMYWYRQDPGQGLRLIYYSQIVNDFQKGDIAEGYSVSREKKESFPLTVTSAQKNPTAFYLCASSRDRGKTQYFGPGTRLLVL.

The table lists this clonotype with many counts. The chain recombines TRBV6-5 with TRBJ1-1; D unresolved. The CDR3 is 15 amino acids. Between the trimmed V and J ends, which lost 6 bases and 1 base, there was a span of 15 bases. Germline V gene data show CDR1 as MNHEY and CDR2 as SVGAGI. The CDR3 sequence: CASRVEQIENTEAFF. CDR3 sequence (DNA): TGTGCCAGCAGGGTCGAACAAATCGAGAACACTGAAGCTTTCTTT.

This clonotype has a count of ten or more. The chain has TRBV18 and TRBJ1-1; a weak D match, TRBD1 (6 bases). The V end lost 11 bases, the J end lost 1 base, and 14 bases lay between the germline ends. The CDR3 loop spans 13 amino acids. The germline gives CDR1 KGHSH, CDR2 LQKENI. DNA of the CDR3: TGTGCCGCCAAGGGGGGCACGAACACTGAAGCTTTCTTT. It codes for CAAKGGTNTEAFF.

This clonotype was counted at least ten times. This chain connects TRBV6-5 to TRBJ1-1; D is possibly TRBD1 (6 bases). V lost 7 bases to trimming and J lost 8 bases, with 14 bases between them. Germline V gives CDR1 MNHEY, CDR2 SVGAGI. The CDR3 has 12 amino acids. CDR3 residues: CASTKWGAEAFF. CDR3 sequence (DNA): TGTGCCAGCACCAAATGGGGGGCGGAAGCTTTCTTT.

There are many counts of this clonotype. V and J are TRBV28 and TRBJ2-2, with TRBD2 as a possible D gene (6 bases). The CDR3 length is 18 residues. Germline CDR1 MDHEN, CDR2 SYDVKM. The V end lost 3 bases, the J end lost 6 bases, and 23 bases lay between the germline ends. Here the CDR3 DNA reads TGTGCCAGCAGTTTTAACGGCGGGACGGGCCAGGGTGCCGGGGAGCTGTTTTTT. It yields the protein CASSFNGGTGQGAGELFF.

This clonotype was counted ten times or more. The CDR3 region has the DNA TGTGCCAGCAGGACGGACAGGGGAGGCACTGAAGCTTTCTTT. Amino acids: CASRTDRGGTEAFF. This chain joins TRBV6-4 and TRBJ1-1; 9 nucleotides match TRBD1. The CDR3 contains 14 residues. Germline CDR1 reads MRHNA; CDR2 reads SNTAGT. V lost 6 bases and J lost 4; bases outside the gene matches: 6.

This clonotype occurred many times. DNA for the CDR3: TGTGCCAGCAGTATAACAGGGTTTCCCCTCCACTTT. Residues: CASSITGFPLHF. J is TRBJ1-6 and V is TRBV6-1, with a tentative D call TRBD1 (6 bases). V shed 5 bases and J shed 13 bases, with 12 bases lying between them. CDR1 and CDR2 (germline): MNHNS, SASEGT. This CDR3 comprises 12 residues.

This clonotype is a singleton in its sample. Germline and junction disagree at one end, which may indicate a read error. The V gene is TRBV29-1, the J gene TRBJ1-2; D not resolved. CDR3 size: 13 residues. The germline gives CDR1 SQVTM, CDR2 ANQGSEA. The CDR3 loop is CSVDVGGPSGYSF. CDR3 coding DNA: TGCAGCGTTGATGTAGGAGGACCGTCTGGCTACAGCTTC.

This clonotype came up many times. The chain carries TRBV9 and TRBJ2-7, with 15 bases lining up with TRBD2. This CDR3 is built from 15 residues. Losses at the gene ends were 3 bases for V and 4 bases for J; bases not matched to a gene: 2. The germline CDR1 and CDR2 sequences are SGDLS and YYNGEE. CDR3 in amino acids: CASSAGTSGRYEQYF. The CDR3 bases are TGTGCCAGCAGCGCCGGGACTAGCGGGAGGTACGAGCAGTACTTC.

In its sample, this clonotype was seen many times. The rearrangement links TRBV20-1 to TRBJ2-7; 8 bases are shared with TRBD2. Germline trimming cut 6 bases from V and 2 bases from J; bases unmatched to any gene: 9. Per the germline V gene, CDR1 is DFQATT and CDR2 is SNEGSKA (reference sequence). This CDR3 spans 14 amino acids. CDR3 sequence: CSAGRSGATYEQYF. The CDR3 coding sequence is TGCAGTGCGGGGCGTAGCGGGGCCACCTACGAGCAGTACTTC.

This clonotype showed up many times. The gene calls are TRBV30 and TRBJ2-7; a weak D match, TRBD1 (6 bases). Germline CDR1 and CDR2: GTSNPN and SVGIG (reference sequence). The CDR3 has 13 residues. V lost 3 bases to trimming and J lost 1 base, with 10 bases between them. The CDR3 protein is CAWSRGSSYEQYF. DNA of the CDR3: TGTGCCTGGAGCAGGGGCTCGTCCTACGAGCAGTACTTC.

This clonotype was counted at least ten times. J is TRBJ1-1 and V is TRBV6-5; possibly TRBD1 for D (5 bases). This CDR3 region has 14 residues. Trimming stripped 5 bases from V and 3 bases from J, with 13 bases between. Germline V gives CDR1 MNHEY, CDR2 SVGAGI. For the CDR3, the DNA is TGTGCCAGCAGTACGGACTGGGGGGACACTGAAGCTTTCTTT. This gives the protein CASSTDWGDTEAFF.

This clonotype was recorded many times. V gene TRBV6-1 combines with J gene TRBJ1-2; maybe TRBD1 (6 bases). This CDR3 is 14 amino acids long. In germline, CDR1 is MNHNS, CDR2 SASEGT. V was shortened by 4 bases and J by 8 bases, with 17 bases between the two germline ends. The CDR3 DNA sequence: TGTGCCAGCAGTGGAACACAGGGAAGAAGGGGCTACACCTTC. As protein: CASSGTQGRRGYTF.

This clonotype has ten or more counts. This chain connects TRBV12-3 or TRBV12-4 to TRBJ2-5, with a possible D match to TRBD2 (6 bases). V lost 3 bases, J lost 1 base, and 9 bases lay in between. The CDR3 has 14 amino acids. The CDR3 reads CASSFPGGQETQYF. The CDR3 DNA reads TGTGCCAGCAGTTTCCCCGGGGGCCAAGAGACCCAGTACTTC.

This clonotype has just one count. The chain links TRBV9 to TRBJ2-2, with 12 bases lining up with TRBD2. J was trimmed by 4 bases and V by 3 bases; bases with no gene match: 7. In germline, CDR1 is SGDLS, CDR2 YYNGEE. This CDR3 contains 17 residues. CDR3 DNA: TGTGCCAGCAGCGAGGGGCGACTAGCGGGAGTCACCGGGGAGCTGTTTTTT. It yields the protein CASSEGRLAGVTGELFF.

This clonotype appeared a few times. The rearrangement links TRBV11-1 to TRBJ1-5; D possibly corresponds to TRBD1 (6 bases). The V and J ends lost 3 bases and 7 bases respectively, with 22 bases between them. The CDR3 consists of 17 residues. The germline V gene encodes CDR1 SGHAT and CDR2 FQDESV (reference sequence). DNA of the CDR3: TGTGCCAGCAGCTTCCACTCCCCGGCGGGGGCAGGGCAGCCCCAGCATTTT. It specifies CASSFHSPAGAGQPQHF.

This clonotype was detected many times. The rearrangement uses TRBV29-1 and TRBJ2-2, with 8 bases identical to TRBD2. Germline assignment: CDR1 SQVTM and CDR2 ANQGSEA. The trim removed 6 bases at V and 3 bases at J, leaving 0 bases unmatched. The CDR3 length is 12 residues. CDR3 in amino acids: CSVGGDTGELFF. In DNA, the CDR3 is TGCAGCGTCGGGGGGGACACCGGGGAGCTGTTTTTT.

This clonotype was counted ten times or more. The CDR3, as DNA: TGTGCCAGCAGCTACATTACGAGGGTCGGGACCTACGAGCAGTACTTC. This encodes CASSYITRVGTYEQYF. V usage is TRBV7-9 and J usage is TRBJ2-7; a weak D match, TRBD2 (5 bases). This CDR3 region has 16 residues. Deletions cut 4 bases from V and 2 bases from J, with 18 bases between. Germline CDR1 reads SEHNR; CDR2 reads FQNEAQ (reference sequence).

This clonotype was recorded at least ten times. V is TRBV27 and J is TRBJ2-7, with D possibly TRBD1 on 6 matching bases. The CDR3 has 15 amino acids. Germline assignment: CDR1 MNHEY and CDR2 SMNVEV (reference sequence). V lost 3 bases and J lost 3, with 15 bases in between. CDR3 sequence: CASSLSQGLNYEQYF. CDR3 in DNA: TGTGCCAGCAGTTTGTCGCAGGGGCTGAACTACGAGCAGTACTTC.